This T cell receptor (beta chain) was sequenced for a study of long-term antiretroviral therapy in people with HIV. With respect to this clone: Its target is unknown.

Study-level points and caveats: When set beside controls, HIV repertoires had CDR3 length ranges that were narrower. Despite increasing after ART, diversity remained lower than that of transplant donor controls.

Survey level was the resolution at which the v3.0 immunoSEQ assay ran. Generated by immunoSEQ multiplex PCR, the TCRdb table keeps only in-frame clones and is missing some. The sample comprises some 30,000 clones, around 90% of which are singletons, and 4% to 5.5% rests with the top ten. In germline, CDR1 is SGHDT, CDR2 YYEEEE. This CDR3 region has 16 residues. J lost 5 bases, V lost 2 bases, and 6 bases had no gene match. This sequence was found in a woman in her 40s with HIV. The chain links TRBV5-6 to TRBJ2-5; 13 bases align to TRBD2. Sequences were derived from unsorted PBMCs, sampled around 5 years after starting antiretroviral therapy. Here the CDR3 reads CASSFRLAGGRETQYF. CDR3 bases: TGTGCCAGCAGCTTCCGACTAGCGGGGGGCCGGGAGACCCAGTACTTC.